The 5 T cell receptor beta chains below were found in one sample sequenced in a study of cytomegalovirus exposure and HLA in healthy donors. Use of 60 Vbeta and 13 Jbeta primers characterized the PCR. Measured with immunoSEQ multiplex PCR; TCRdb has only the in-frame clones, and not every one. The sample contains approximately 170,000 clones, about four fifths of which appear only once. The material sequenced was PBMCs. These receptors all stem from a woman under 30 in good health and CMV-seronegative.

This chain connects TRBV5-1 to TRBJ2-7, with 7 bases lining up with TRBD1. The germline V gene encodes CDR1 SGHRS and CDR2 YFSETQ. This CDR3 has 15 residues. The V gene end was trimmed by 4 bases and the J gene end by 3 bases; junction bases not matched to a gene: 10. In DNA form, the CDR3 reads TGCGCCAGCAGCCCACCACAGGGGTCAGGCTACGAGCAGTACTTC. Protein sequence: CASSPPQGSGYEQYF. Using reference TRBV5-1 and TRBJ2-7 for the parts outside the CDR3, the full variable domain is KAGVTQTPRYLIKTRGQQVTLSCSPISGHRSVSWYQQTPGQGLQFLFEYFSETQRNKGNFPGRFSGRQFSNSRSEMNVSTLELGDSALYLCASSPPQGSGYEQYFGPGTRLTVT.

The CDR3 spells CASNAGQGPYEQYF. The CDR3 bases are TGTGCCAGCAATGCGGGACAGGGTCCCTACGAGCAGTACTTC. The chain joins TRBV2 to TRBJ2-7; 9 bases match TRBD1. The germline V gene encodes CDR1 SNHLY and CDR2 FYNNEI. This CDR3 has 14 residues. V lost 7 bases, J lost 2 bases, and 6 bases stayed unmatched. The whole variable domain, remainder taken from reference TRBV2 and TRBJ2-7, is EPEVTQTPSHQVTQMGQEVILRCVPISNHLYFYWYRQILGQKVEFLVSFYNNEISEKSEIFDDQFSVERPDGSNFTLKIRSTKLEDSAMYFCASNAGQGPYEQYFGPGTRLTVT.

The chain links TRBV7-2 to TRBJ2-5, with 7 bases lining up with TRBD2. The CDR3 totals 15 residues. V was clipped by 4 bases and J by 2 bases; unmatched bases: 7. Germline CDR1 and CDR2: SGHTA and FQGNSA. The CDR3 is CASSSFGTTQETQYF. CDR3 sequence (DNA): TGTGCCAGCAGCTCTTTCGGGACTACACAAGAGACCCAGTACTTC.

This clone was counted a single time. This rearrangement joins TRBV5-1 to TRBJ1-1; 8 positions match TRBD1. Germline CDR1 is SGHRS and CDR2 is YFSETQ. This CDR3 spans 17 amino acids. V shed 1 base and J 8 bases; nucleotides not matched to a gene: 16. This CDR3 reads CASSLYSSVPGGAEAFF. DNA for the CDR3: TGCGCCAGCAGCTTGTACTCGTCGGTCCCAGGGGGCGCCGAAGCTTTCTTT.

The chain uses TRBV28 and TRBJ1-2; 10 positions match TRBD1. This CDR3 has 16 amino acids. Germline trimming cut 4 bases from V and 5 bases from J; bases unmatched to any gene: 10. The germline V gene encodes CDR1 MDHEN and CDR2 SYDVKM. The CDR3 reads CASSYGDRGVPYGYTF. CDR3 DNA sequence: TGTGCCAGCAGTTACGGGGACAGGGGAGTTCCGTATGGCTACACCTTC.